This TCR beta chain was sequenced for a study of T cell repertoires in cytomegalovirus infection. This clonotype has only a few counts. Its antigen is not known. Germline V lookup: CDR1 SGHTA, CDR2 FQGNSA. The CDR3 totals 11 residues. V was pared by 5 bases and J by 3 bases, with 5 bases between. Overall study results and limits: Clonotype analysis showed dominance of the ex vivo response by HLA-C-restricted CMV-specific TCR beta clonotypes.

MiXCR, applied by TCRdb to the reads, yields one record per CDR3 protein. Here the sample spans a few hundred thousand distinct CDR3 sequences, 40% being singletons. Sequencing was performed on cultured PBMCs, taken from culture after CMV antigen stimulation. The receptor's source is a human donor in good health (CMV status not recorded). Some clones in this sample may be carry-over from other donors' samples. The rearrangement joins TRBV7-2 to TRBJ2-7; D uncertain. The DNA of the CDR3 is TGTGCCAGCAGCAACCACTACGAGCAGTACTTC. It specifies CASSNHYEQYF.